A selection of T cell receptor beta chains follows, all from one sample in a study of control samples from healthy donors and cancer patients. Repertoires were generated with immunoSEQ multiplex PCR, while TCRdb's copy carries only in-frame clones and drops some. This sample has roughly 120,000 clones, with approximately 92% found just once. Sequencing input: PBMCs. Source of these receptors: a woman between 50 and 59 years old with colorectal cancer. The CDR3 runs from the conserved cysteine through the conserved F or W. The order of the fields is V gene, CDR3 length, J gene, clone size, D gene, CDR3 DNA, CDR3 protein. D genes are given only for firm matches. A row's size may be missing; if present it is once, few, many or a size class.

TRBV29-1	14	TRBJ2-3	-	TRBD2	TGCAGCTTTACACTAGCGGGGCGCACAGATACGCAGTATTTT	CSFTLAGRTDTQYF
TRBV15	13	TRBJ1-6	-	-	TGTGCCACCAGCAGCCCGGGTGATTCACCCCTCCACTTT	CATSSPGDSPLHF
TRBV14	13	TRBJ1-2	once	TRBD1	TGTGCCAGCAGCCCAGGACAGGGCTATGGCTACACCTTC	CASSPGQGYGYTF
TRBV6-5	12	TRBJ2-4	-	-	TGTGCCGGAGGAGTAGCCAAAAACATTCAGTACTTC	CAGGVAKNIQYF
TRBV7-9	11	TRBJ2-7	-	TRBD1	TGTGCCAGCAGCTTAGGGACAGGAAAGTACTTC	CASSLGTGKYF
TRBV7-8	15	TRBJ2-7	-	-	TGTGCCAGCAGCTTAGAGCGGATCCCCTCCTACGAGCAGTACTTC	CASSLERIPSYEQYF
TRBV6-1	14	TRBJ1-1	-	-	TGTGCCAGCAGTGAAGAGATGCCGTGGTGGCCTGCTTTCTTT	CASSEEMPWWPAFF
TRBV5-1	18	TRBJ2-2	-	TRBD1	TGCGCCAGCAGCTTGTATCCAGGACAGGGGGCGGAGGCCGGGGAGCTGTTTTTT	CASSLYPGQGAEAGELFF
TRBV19	14	TRBJ2-7	-	-	TGTGCCAGTAGTATAGATATAGGGGACTCCGTTCTGTACTTC	CASSIDIGDSVLYF
TRBV5-6	14	TRBJ2-1	-	-	TGTGCCAGCAGCTCAGATTTTTCCTACAATGAGCAGTTCTTC	CASSSDFSYNEQFF
TRBV19	16	TRBJ2-1	-	-	TGTGCCAGTAGTATATTCGGGGTAGGGGCTTACAATGAGCAGTTCTTC	CASSIFGVGAYNEQFF
TRBV5-1	15	TRBJ1-3	-	-	TGCGCCAGCAGCGAAGACATTAACTCTGGAAACACCATATATTTT	CASSEDINSGNTIYF
TRBV7-9	14	TRBJ2-3	-	TRBD1	TGTGCCAGCAGCTGGACAGGGGCGGAAGATACGCAGTATTTT	CASSWTGAEDTQYF
TRBV29-1	10	TRBJ2-5	-	-	TGCAGCGTTGGCGAAGAGACCCAGTACTTC	CSVGEETQYF
TRBV30	13	TRBJ2-7	once	-	TGTGCCTGGAGTTCCCGCATGGAGGGCAAGCAGTACTTC	CAWSSRMEGKQYF
TRBV2	13	TRBJ1-6	-	-	TGTGCCAGCAGTGATCTGGAGGGTTCACCCCTCCACTTT	CASSDLEGSPLHF
TRBV30	13	TRBJ2-4	few	-	TGTGCCTGGAGTGAAGTAGCCAAAAACATTCAGTACTTC	CAWSEVAKNIQYF
TRBV14	13	TRBJ1-1	few	-	TGTGCCAGCAGCCAAACAGGTTACACTGAAGCTTTCTTT	CASSQTGYTEAFF
TRBV6-5	16	TRBJ2-3	-	-	TGTGCCAGCAGTTACTCTCCCTACTCTAGCACAGATACGCAGTATTTT	CASSYSPYSSTDTQYF
TRBV11-3	13	TRBJ2-1	-	-	TGTGCCAGCAGCCCACAGGGATACAATGAGCAGTTCTTC	CASSPQGYNEQFF
TRBV18	15	TRBJ1-2	-	TRBD1	TGTGCCAGCTCACCAATAGCGGGACAGGGCTATGGCTACACCTTC	CASSPIAGQGYGYTF
TRBV6-5	15	TRBJ2-1	-	TRBD1	TGTGCCAGCAGGCCCCCGTGGGACAGGGGCAATGAGCAGTTCTTC	CASRPPWDRGNEQFF
TRBV19	15	TRBJ1-2	-	TRBD1	TGTGCCAGTAGTATCAACCGGGACAGGGGGACCGGCTACACCTTC	CASSINRDRGTGYTF
TRBV19	13	TRBJ1-1	-	-	TGTGCCATTGGAGGGGGGTTGAACACTGAAGCTTTCTTT	CAIGGGLNTEAFF
TRBV11-2	17	TRBJ1-1	-	-	TGTGCCAGCAGCTTAAGTGGTAGAGGGGCCAAGAACACTGAAGCTTTCTTT	CASSLSGRGAKNTEAFF
TRBV25-1	14	TRBJ1-5	-	-	TGTGCCAGCAGTCTGCCAGGGTCTGGTCAGCCCCAGCATTTT	CASSLPGSGQPQHF
TRBV5-1	16	TRBJ2-2	-	-	TGCGCCAGCAGCTTCAAGGGACCTAAAAACACCGGGGAGCTGTTTTTT	CASSFKGPKNTGELFF
TRBV7-9	15	TRBJ1-2	-	TRBD1	TGTGCCAGCAGCCCAGCTTGGGCAGGGGGTCGGGGCTACACCTTC	CASSPAWAGGRGYTF
TRBV7-8	11	TRBJ2-7	-	-	TGTGCCAGCAGCGCGTCCACAACATTTCACTTC	CASSASTTFHF
TRBV6-5	16	TRBJ2-7	once	TRBD2	TGTGCCAGCAGTTACCATGCTAGCGGGGGCTCCTACGAGCAGTACTTC	CASSYHASGGSYEQYF
TRBV27	13	TRBJ2-5	-	TRBD1	TGTGCCAGCAGCCGGACAGGGATAGAGACCCAGTACTTC	CASSRTGIETQYF
TRBV2	15	TRBJ1-1	-	-	TGTGCCAGCAGTGAATATAGGACCCCGAACACTGAAGCTTTCTTT	CASSEYRTPNTEAFF
TRBV9	16	TRBJ2-1	-	-	TGTGCCAGCAGCGCCAGCTCGGAGCACTCCTACAATGAGCAGTTCTTC	CASSASSEHSYNEQFF
TRBV28	17	TRBJ1-2	-	TRBD1	TGTGCCAGCAGTCCCTCGGGACAGGGTCCCCCAGGCTATGGCTACACCTTC	CASSPSGQGPPGYGYTF
TRBV4-1	15	TRBJ1-2	-	-	TGCGCCAGCAGCCAAGAACGCGCACAGGGCTATGGCTACACCTTC	CASSQERAQGYGYTF
TRBV5-8	19	TRBJ2-6	-	TRBD1	TGTGCCAGCAGCTTCATTGAGGGACAGGGTCTTTCTGGGGCCAACGTCCTGACTTTC	CASSFIEGQGLSGANVLTF
TRBV6-1	14	TRBJ1-1	-	-	TGTGCCAGCAGTGAATTATTGGTTAGCACTGAAGCTTTCTTT	CASSELLVSTEAFF
TRBV27	17	TRBJ2-2	-	-	TGTGCCAGCAGTCTTGGACTACCCACCACGTACACCGGGGAGCTGTTTTTT	CASSLGLPTTYTGELFF
TRBV19	12	TRBJ1-2	-	TRBD1	TGTGCCACCCAAGGGGGCAGGTATGGCTACACCTTC	CATQGGRYGYTF
TRBV10-3	15	TRBJ2-3	-	-	TGTGCCATCACTCGGGACATATCTAGCACAGATACGCAGTATTTT	CAITRDISSTDTQYF
TRBV20-1	11	TRBJ2-7	-	-	TGCAGTGCTGATTATTCCTACGAGCAGTACTTC	CSADYSYEQYF
TRBV24-1	16	TRBJ2-3	-	TRBD2	TGTGCCACCAGTGACATAAACCCCACTAGCGGGGGGAATCAGTATTTT	CATSDINPTSGGNQYF
TRBV7-9	14	TRBJ2-1	-	TRBD1	TGTGCCAGCAGCTCGCGACAGGGCTACAATGAGCAGTTCTTC	CASSSRQGYNEQFF
TRBV12-3/TRBV12-4	12	TRBJ1-4	-	TRBD1	TGTGCCAGCAGTTCCGAAGGGGGCCGGCTGTTTTTT	CASSSEGGRLFF
TRBV4-2	13	TRBJ2-1	few	-	TGTGCCAGCAGCAGACGGGACTACAATGAGCAGTTCTTC	CASSRRDYNEQFF